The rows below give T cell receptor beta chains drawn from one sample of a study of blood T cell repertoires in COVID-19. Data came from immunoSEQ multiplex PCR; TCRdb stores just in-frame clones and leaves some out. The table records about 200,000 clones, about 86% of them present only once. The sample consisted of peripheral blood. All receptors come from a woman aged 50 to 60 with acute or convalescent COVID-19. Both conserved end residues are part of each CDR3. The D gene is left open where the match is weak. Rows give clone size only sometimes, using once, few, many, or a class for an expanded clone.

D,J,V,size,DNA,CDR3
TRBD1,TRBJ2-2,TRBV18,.,TGTGCCAGCTCACCAACCAGGGGGCCCGACACCGGGGAGCTGTTTTTT,CASSPTRGPDTGELFF
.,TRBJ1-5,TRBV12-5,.,TGTGCTAGTGGTTTGTGGTCAGGACTGTATAGCAATCAGCCCCAGCATTTT,CASGLWSGLYSNQPQHF
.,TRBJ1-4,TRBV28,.,TGTGCCAGCACTTCATGGGGGGGGCGCCGGGAAAAACTGTTTTTT,CASTSWGGRREKLFF
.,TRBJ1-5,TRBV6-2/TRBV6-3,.,TGTGCCAGCAGTTACGCGGGGGGTCCTCAGCCCCAGCATTTT,CASSYAGGPQPQHF
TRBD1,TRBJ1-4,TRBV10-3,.,TGTGCCATCAGCCCGGACAGGGACGCTAATGAAAAACTGTTTTTT,CAISPDRDANEKLFF
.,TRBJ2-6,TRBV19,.,TGTGCCAGTAGTATTTTCCCGGTCGGGGGTCCCTCTGGGGCCAACGTCCTGACTTTC,CASSIFPVGGPSGANVLTF
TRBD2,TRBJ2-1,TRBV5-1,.,TGCGCCAGCAGCTTGGACCTAGGCGGGGGGGCCAATGAGCAGTTCTTC,CASSLDLGGGANEQFF
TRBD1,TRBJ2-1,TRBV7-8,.,TGTGCCAGCAGCCTCCAACCGGGACAGTACAATGAGCAGTTCTTC,CASSLQPGQYNEQFF
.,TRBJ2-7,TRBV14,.,TGTGCCAGCAGCCCCACTACTAGGAGTGAGCAGTACTTC,CASSPTTRSEQYF
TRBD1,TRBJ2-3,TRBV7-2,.,TGTGCCAGCAGCTTATTCCTGACAGGGGGTAGAGGGCCAGATACGCAGTATTTT,CASSLFLTGGRGPDTQYF
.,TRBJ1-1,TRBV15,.,TGTGCCACCAGCAGAGATCCGGGGAGAACTGAAGCTTTCTTT,CATSRDPGRTEAFF
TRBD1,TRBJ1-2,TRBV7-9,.,TGTGCCAGCAGTTCTAATCCCGGGACAGGGGGTCGGGGTGGCTACACCTTC,CASSSNPGTGGRGGYTF
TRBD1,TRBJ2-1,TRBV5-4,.,TGTGCCAGCAGTTCTGACAGGGCGGGCAATGAGCAGTTCTTC,CASSSDRAGNEQFF
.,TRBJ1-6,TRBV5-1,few,TGCGCCAGCAGCTTGGAGGGAGGCTATAATTCACCCCTCCACTTT,CASSLEGGYNSPLHF
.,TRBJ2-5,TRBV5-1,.,TGCGCCAGCAGCTTGGACTCCAGGGCGGAGACCCAGTACTTC,CASSLDSRAETQYF
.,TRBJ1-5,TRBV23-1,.,TGCGCCAGCAGTCAATCTCCAGGGTTCAAGAGGAGCAATCAGCCCCAGCATTTT,CASSQSPGFKRSNQPQHF
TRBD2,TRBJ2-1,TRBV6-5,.,TGTGCCAGCCAAGCGCGGGGGGCTCTCGGCAATGAGCAGTTCTTC,CASQARGALGNEQFF
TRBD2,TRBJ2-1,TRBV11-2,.,TGTGCCAGCAGCCGGACTAGTGGCAATGAGCAGTTCTTC,CASSRTSGNEQFF
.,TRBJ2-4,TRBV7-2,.,TGTGCCAGCAGCTTAGTTGTCAATAGTATAGCCAAAAACATTCAGTACTTC,CASSLVVNSIAKNIQYF
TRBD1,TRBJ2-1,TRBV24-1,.,TGTGCCACCAGTGATCCCCAAGGACAGGGGATGTACAATGAGCAGTTCTTC,CATSDPQGQGMYNEQFF
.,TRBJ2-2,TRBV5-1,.,TGCGCCAGCAGCTACAAAAATGCCGGGGAGCTGTTTTTT,CASSYKNAGELFF
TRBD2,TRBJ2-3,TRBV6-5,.,TGTGCCAGCGGGAGGTGGGGACTAGAGACAGATACGCAGTATTTT,CASGRWGLETDTQYF
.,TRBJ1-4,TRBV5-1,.,TGCGCCAGCAGCTTGGACGGACAGATGGCAGAAAAACTGTTTTTT,CASSLDGQMAEKLFF
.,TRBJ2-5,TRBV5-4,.,TGTGCCAGCAGCCCATCCGGGGGGCCAGCCAAAGAGACCCAGTACTTC,CASSPSGGPAKETQYF
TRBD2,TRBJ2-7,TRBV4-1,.,TGCGCCAGCAGCCAGGGGCTAGCGGGAGTACAGTACTTC,CASSQGLAGVQYF
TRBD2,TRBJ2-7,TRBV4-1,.,TGCGCCAGCAGCCCCCTCGGACTAGCGGGGGCCTACGAGCAGTACTTC,CASSPLGLAGAYEQYF
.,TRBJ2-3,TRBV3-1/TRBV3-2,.,TGTGCCAGCAGCCAAGGGTGGGGCGGAGATACGCAGTATTTT,CASSQGWGGDTQYF
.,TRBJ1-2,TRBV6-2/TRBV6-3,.,TGTGCCAGCAGATACGTTCAGCGGGGTCACGGCTACACCTTC,CASRYVQRGHGYTF
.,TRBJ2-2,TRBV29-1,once,TGCAGCGTGCGCCTCGGGGGAAACACCGGGGAGCTGTTTTTT,CSVRLGGNTGELFF
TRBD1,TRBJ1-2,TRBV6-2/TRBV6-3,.,TGTGCCAGCAGCGGACAGGGCATCAGCTATGGCTACACCTTC,CASSGQGISYGYTF
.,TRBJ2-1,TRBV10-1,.,TGCGCCAGCAGTGAGTTTGTCGGCTCCTACAATGAGCAGTTCTTC,CASSEFVGSYNEQFF
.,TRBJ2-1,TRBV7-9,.,TGTGCCAGCAGCTTAGCCCACCAGGCCTACAATGAGCAGTTCTTC,CASSLAHQAYNEQFF